One sample yielded the 20 T cell receptor beta chains listed below, sequenced in a study of blood T cell repertoires in COVID-19. Data came from immunoSEQ multiplex PCR; TCRdb stores just in-frame clones and leaves some out. The sample has about 300,000 clones; roughly nine tenths are singletons. The material sequenced was PBMCs or T cells enriched from blood (not recorded which). The receptors shown here come from a woman aged 25 to 39 who had recovered from COVID-19.

The V and J genes are TRBV30 and TRBJ1-1, with a weak D call TRBD1 (5 bases). The CDR3 consists of 13 residues. V dropped 0 bases and J dropped 7 bases, with 12 bases sitting between them. Germline CDR1 and CDR2: GTSNPN and SVGIG (reference sequence). CDR3 DNA: TGTGCCTGGAGTGTATCAGGGATCGGTGAAGCTTTCTTT. Translating it yields CAWSVSGIGEAFF.

V and J are TRBV30 and TRBJ1-1, with D unresolved. CDR1 GTSNPN and CDR2 SVGIG come from the germline V gene (reference sequence). CDR3 length: 13 amino acids. With 3 bases removed from V and 10 bases from J, the gap between germline ends came to 18 bases. CDR3 DNA sequence: TGTGCCTGGAGCCAAAATGGAGCGGGGAGAGCTTTCTTT. Translation gives CAWSQNGAGRAFF. Using reference TRBV30 and TRBJ1-1 for the parts outside the CDR3, the full variable domain is SQTIHQWPATLVQPVGSPLSLECTVEGTSNPNLYWYRQAAGRGLQLLFYSVGIGQISSEVPQNLSASRPQDRQFILSSKKLLLSDSGFYLCAWSQNGAGRAFFGQGTRLTVV.

The chain uses TRBV7-9 and TRBJ1-2, with D maybe TRBD1 (6 bases). The ends were cut back, 7 bases at V and 4 bases at J, with 19 bases in the middle. The CDR3 has 15 residues. Germline V CDR1 and CDR2: SEHNR, FQNEAQ (reference sequence). The CDR3 protein is CASTPDDRQLYGYTF. The CDR3 DNA reads TGTGCCAGCACACCCGACGACAGGCAACTCTATGGCTACACCTTC.

This chain's CDR3 is CASPHRVYEQYF. The CDR3 DNA is TGTGCCAGTCCCCACAGGGTTTACGAGCAGTACTTC. The chain combines TRBV27 with TRBJ2-7, with D perhaps matching TRBD1 (6 bases). The germline gives CDR1 MNHEY, CDR2 SMNVEV (reference sequence). This CDR3 region has 12 residues. Between the trimmed V and J ends, which lost 9 bases and 4 bases, there was a span of 13 bases.

The rearrangement joins TRBV7-2 to TRBJ2-1, with TRBD2 matching 10 bases. Germline values: CDR1 SGHTA, CDR2 FQGNSA. This CDR3 is built from 15 residues. J lost 4 bases, V lost 5 bases, and 5 bases had no gene match. The CDR3: CASSPGTSEYNEQFF. CDR3 nucleotides: TGTGCCAGCAGCCCAGGGACTAGCGAGTACAATGAGCAGTTCTTC.

This chain links TRBV19 with TRBJ1-1; no reliable D call. The CDR3 is 14 residues long. The germline V gene has CDR1 LNHDA and CDR2 SQIVND (reference sequence). The V end lost 0 bases, the J end lost 0 bases, and 5 bases lay between the germline ends. The CDR3 nucleotides are TGTGCCAGTAGTATAGACTTAATGAACACTGAAGCTTTCTTT. Its translation: CASSIDLMNTEAFF. The variable domain in full, with the rest retrieved from reference TRBV19 and TRBJ1-1, is DGGITQSPKYLFRKEGQNVTLSCEQNLNHDAMYWYRQDPGQGLRLIYYSQIVNDFQKGDIAEGYSVSREKKESFPLTVTSAQKNPTAFYLCASSIDLMNTEAFFGQGTRLTVV.

The V gene is TRBV4-3, the J gene TRBJ2-7; 9 bases agree with TRBD2. The CDR3 covers 16 residues. Germline V gene lookup returns CDR1 LGHNA and CDR2 YSLEER. V shed 1 base, J shed 0 bases, and the junction held 4 bases outside the gene matches. The CDR3 region has the DNA TGCGCCAGCAGCCAAGGTAGTAGCGGGGGCTCCTACGAGCAGTACTTC. Amino acid sequence: CASSQGSSGGSYEQYF.

The gene calls are TRBV9 and TRBJ1-1, with a possible D match to TRBD1 (6 bases). The CDR3 runs 16 residues. Germline CDR1 and CDR2: SGDLS and YYNGEE. The V gene lost 2 bases and the J gene lost 0 bases, with 14 bases spanning the gap. CDR3 nucleotide sequence: TGTGCCAGCAGCGTGGGGGCGGGCACCATGAACACTGAAGCTTTCTTT. This gives the protein CASSVGAGTMNTEAFF.

The gene calls are TRBV7-2 and TRBJ1-3, with no clear D. Germline assignment: CDR1 SGHTA and CDR2 FQGNSA. The CDR3 loop spans 14 amino acids. V was pared by 1 base and J by 0 bases, with 4 bases between. The CDR3 sequence is CASSLDNSGNTIYF. The CDR3 DNA follows: TGTGCCAGCAGCTTAGACAACTCTGGAAACACCATATATTTT.

The V and J genes are TRBV7-2 and TRBJ1-2; D unresolved. This CDR3 region has 12 residues. V lost 1 base to trimming and J lost 8 bases, with 8 bases between them. Germline lookup yields CDR1 SGHTA and CDR2 FQGNSA. The CDR3 sequence: CASSLGGGGYTF. Here the CDR3 DNA reads TGTGCCAGCAGCTTAGGCGGAGGGGGCTACACCTTC.

The rearrangement joins TRBV5-1 to TRBJ1-1; 9 positions match TRBD1. V trimming: 2 bases; J trimming: 0 bases; junction bases outside the gene matches: 11. This CDR3 has 18 residues. Germline V gives CDR1 SGHRS, CDR2 YFSETQ. In DNA, the CDR3 is TGCGCCAGCAGCTTTGGACAGGGGAAGATTATTGTGAACACTGAAGCTTTCTTT. Translated, it gives CASSFGQGKIIVNTEAFF.

This chain links TRBV7-2 with TRBJ1-5; D ambiguous. This CDR3 is 12 amino acids long. Trimming shortened V by 5 bases and J by 3 bases, and 5 bases separated the two germline ends. Germline loops: CDR1 SGHTA, CDR2 FQGNSA. CDR3 nucleotide sequence: TGTGCCAGCAGCAGCACCAATCAGCCCCAGCATTTT. Protein: CASSSTNQPQHF.

This clone has a handful of counts. This chain links TRBV29-1 with TRBJ2-7; TRBD1 agrees at 9 bases. The germline gives CDR1 SQVTM, CDR2 ANQGSEA. After removal of 6 bases from V and 2 bases from J, the junction contained 5 bases not matched to a gene. The CDR3 has 13 residues. The CDR3 sequence is CSVHRGHPYEQYF. The CDR3 DNA reads as TGCAGCGTGCACAGGGGGCACCCCTACGAGCAGTACTTC.

The chain uses TRBV18 and TRBJ1-2; 10 bases map to TRBD1. V trimming: 4 bases; J trimming: 8 bases; junction bases outside the gene matches: 7. Germline loops: CDR1 KGHSH, CDR2 LQKENI. This CDR3 has 14 residues. CDR3 nucleotides: TGTGCCAGCTCACAGGGACAGGGGAATTGGGGCTACACCTTC. This codes for CASSQGQGNWGYTF. Complete variable domain (other parts from reference TRBV18 and TRBJ1-2): NAGVMQNPRHLVRRRGQEARLRCSPMKGHSHVYWYRQLPEEGLKFMVYLQKENIIDESGMPKERFSAEFPKEGPSILRIQQVVRGDSAAYFCASSQGQGNWGYTFGSGTRLTVV.

The chain is built from TRBV19 and TRBJ2-5; D remains ambiguous. The CDR3 length is 13 residues. CDR1 and CDR2 (germline): LNHDA, SQIVND (reference sequence). Trimming shortened V by 5 bases and J by 1 base, and 8 bases separated the two germline ends. The CDR3 protein is CASSLNTQETQYF. In DNA, the CDR3 is TGTGCCAGTAGTTTGAACACCCAAGAGACCCAGTACTTC.

V is TRBV9 and J is TRBJ2-1, with 11 bases that match TRBD1. Germline CDR1 and CDR2: SGDLS and YYNGEE. The CDR3 spans 16 residues. J gave up 4 bases and V 3 bases, and 6 bases lay outside the gene matches. CDR3 coding DNA: TGTGCCAGCAGCGGACTGGACAGGGGGCTTTACAATGAGCAGTTCTTC. It encodes CASSGLDRGLYNEQFF.

The CDR3 coding sequence is TGCGCCAGCAGCTTGTACTCGGGGAGTGGCACCGGGGAGCTGTTTTTT. It translates to CASSLYSGSGTGELFF. The chain combines TRBV5-1 with TRBJ2-2, with D perhaps TRBD2 (5 bases). V shed 1 base and J shed 4 bases, with 14 bases lying between them. CDR1 is SGHRS, CDR2 YFSETQ, per germline. The CDR3 is 16 amino acids.

The J gene is TRBJ1-6, the V gene TRBV3-1 (or the pseudogene TRBV3-2); 10 positions match TRBD1. With 5 bases clipped from V and 2 bases from J, the junction kept 3 bases outside the gene matches. Looked up from germline, CDR1 is LGHDT and CDR2 is YNNKEL (reference sequence). This CDR3 comprises 16 residues. The CDR3 DNA follows: TGTGCCAGCAGCTGGGACAGGGGTACCTATAATTCACCCCTCCACTTT. Its translation is CASSWDRGTYNSPLHF.

The chain couples TRBV7-3 to TRBJ1-1; 7 bases line up with TRBD1. Per germline, CDR1 SGHTA and CDR2 FQGTGA. The CDR3 totals 16 residues. The trim removed 5 bases at V and 0 bases at J, leaving 9 bases unmatched. The CDR3: CASSPPGQTMNTEAFF. Here the CDR3 DNA reads TGTGCCAGCAGCCCCCCGGGACAGACCATGAACACTGAAGCTTTCTTT.

The CDR3 loop reads CASSAPGTGQETQYF. Here the CDR3 DNA reads TGTGCCAGTAGTGCCCCCGGGACAGGTCAAGAGACCCAGTACTTC. The chain employs TRBV19 and TRBJ2-5; 8 positions agree with TRBD1. The CDR3 totals 15 residues. V was clipped by 5 bases and J by 2 bases; unmatched bases: 7. Per the germline V gene, CDR1 is LNHDA and CDR2 is SQIVND (reference sequence).